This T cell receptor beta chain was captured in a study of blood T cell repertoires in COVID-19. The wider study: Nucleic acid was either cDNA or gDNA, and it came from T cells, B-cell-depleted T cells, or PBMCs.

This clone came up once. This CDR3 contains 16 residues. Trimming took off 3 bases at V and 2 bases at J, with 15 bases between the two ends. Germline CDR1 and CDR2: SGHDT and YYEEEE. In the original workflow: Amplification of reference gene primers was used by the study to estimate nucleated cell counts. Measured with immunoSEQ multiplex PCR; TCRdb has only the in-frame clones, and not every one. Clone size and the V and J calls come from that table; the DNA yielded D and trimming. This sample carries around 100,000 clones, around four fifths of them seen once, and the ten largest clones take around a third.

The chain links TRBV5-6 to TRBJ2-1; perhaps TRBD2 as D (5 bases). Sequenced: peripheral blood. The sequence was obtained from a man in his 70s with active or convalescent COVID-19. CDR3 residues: CASSSFGNRAYNEQFF. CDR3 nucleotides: TGTGCCAGCAGCTCATTCGGGAACCGGGCCTACAATGAGCAGTTCTTC. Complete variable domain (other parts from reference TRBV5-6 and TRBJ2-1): DAGVTQSPTHLIKTRGQQVTLRCSPKSGHDTVSWYQQALGQGPQFIFQYYEEEERQRGNFPDRFSGHQFPNYSSELNVNALLLGDSALYLCASSSFGNRAYNEQFFGPGTRLTVL.